The present T cell receptor beta chain was sequenced within a study of blood T cell repertoires in COVID-19. Across the whole study: In each case, the material was cDNA or gDNA derived from T cells, B-cell-depleted T cells, or PBMCs.

The CDR3 has 11 amino acids. V was trimmed by 4 bases and J by 7 bases, leaving 6 bases between them. Assay used: immunoSEQ multiplex PCR; TCRdb lists only in-frame clones, some missing. The table has about 130,000 clones, about 86% seen once. Sequenced input: peripheral blood. This receptor was obtained from a woman aged 50 to 60 with acute or convalescent COVID-19. The rearrangement joins TRBV5-7 to TRBJ1-5, with a weak D call TRBD1 (5 bases). TRBV5-7 is assigned to the ORF class and has an uncertain function. The CDR3 coding sequence is TGTGCCAGCAGCGGGGGGCAGCCCCAGCATTTT. This sequence encodes CASSGGQPQHF.